Reported below is one T cell receptor beta chain. Its target antigen remains unknown. One base away there is no much larger clone; base qualities are not given. This specimen includes other DNA sequences encoding the same CDR3. The data belong to a study of control samples from healthy donors and cancer patients (dated by TCRdb to about 2020). The method was the immunoSEQ multiplex PCR assay. In its TCRdb copy, this immuneACCESS table keeps in-frame sequences only and misses some clones. Where compared with another copy, unresolved V genes explain less than half of these, and the others have no known cause. For this sample there are 170,000 or so clones; 75% to 95% appear just once. The ten largest clones capture 2% to 2.5% of the sample. The germline ends are 0 bases apart after V is trimmed by 1 base and J by 4 bases. For CDR1 and CDR2, the germline V gene (reference sequence) lists LNHDA and SQIVND. The CDR3 goes from the cysteine to the phenylalanine over 11 residues. Just the 33-base CDR3 DNA is kept, in frame starting at base 1.

What was sequenced was blood. The source is a woman in her thirties or forties in good health. Here the chain combines TRBV19 and TRBJ2-3; too little of a D gene remains to name it. DNA sequence: TGTGCCAGTAGTATAGCAGATACGCAGTATTTT. This yields the protein CASSIADTQYF.